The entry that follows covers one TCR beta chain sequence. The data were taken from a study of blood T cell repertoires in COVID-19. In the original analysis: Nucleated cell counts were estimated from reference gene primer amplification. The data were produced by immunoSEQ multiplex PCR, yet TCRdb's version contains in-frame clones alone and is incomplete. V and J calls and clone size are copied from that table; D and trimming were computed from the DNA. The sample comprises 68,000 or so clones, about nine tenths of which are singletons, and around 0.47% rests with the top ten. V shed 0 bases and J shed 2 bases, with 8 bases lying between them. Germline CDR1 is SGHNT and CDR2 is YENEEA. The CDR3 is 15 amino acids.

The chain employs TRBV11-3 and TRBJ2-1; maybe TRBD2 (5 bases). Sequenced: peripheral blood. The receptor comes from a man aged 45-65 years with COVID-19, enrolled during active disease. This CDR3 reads CASSLDIAPYNEQFF. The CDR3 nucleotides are TGTGCCAGCAGCTTAGATATAGCGCCCTACAATGAGCAGTTCTTC.